This T cell receptor beta chain was found in a study of chemoradiotherapy in HPV16-positive cancers. Repeated repertoire sampling spanned the course of chemoradiotherapy. Trimming took off 1 base at V and 9 bases at J, with 15 bases between the two ends. Germline lookup yields CDR1 MGHRA and CDR2 YSYEKL. The CDR3 has 14 residues. This clone came up a few times. The protocol was immunoSEQ multiplex PCR, while the TCRdb copy is restricted to in-frame clones and leaves out a portion. The sample comprises 9,000 to 13,000 clones, over 60% of which are singletons, and roughly 14% rests with the top ten. This chain links TRBV4-1 with TRBJ2-5; no clear D. The sequencing here drew on tumor tissue, taken from a patient who underwent chemoradiotherapy. This TCR was recovered from a human donor with HPV-associated anogenital cancer. CDR3 nucleotide sequence: TGCGCCAGCAGCCAAGCCGGAGCCCCGCTGCCCCAGTACTTC. Translating it yields CASSQAGAPLPQYF.